This entry describes one T cell receptor beta chain. It lacks a known antigen. No base-level quality is on record; no much larger clone is a single base apart. Collaborating institutions collected whole blood in K2EDTA tubes following their own protocols. For TCRbeta analysis, collaborator samples were shipped as frozen whole blood, as isolated PBMCs, or as DNA extracted from either sample type. This record belongs to a study of blood T cell repertoires in COVID-19 (TCRdb year 2020). For the wider study: Collaborator samples came from the United States, Italy and Spain and covered acute and convalescent phases of COVID-19. The samples were drawn from two sources: the first 160 participants of the ongoing ImmuneRACE study, and 950 to 1,500 subjects contributed by 6 global collaborators. Nearly every sample came with metadata listing a de-identified subject ID, COVID-19 status, age in years and sex. Subjects who had been exposed to COVID-19, were actively infected with it, or had recovered from it provided the deeply sampled blood TCRbeta repertoires that made up the dataset. Where available, HLA class I and class II types were obtained from metadata supplied by the sample provider rather than from assay-based typing. A freely available public database, intended as a resource for researchers studying the immune response to SARS-CoV-2, is where the repertoires were released. The prospective study material was composed of cDNA or gDNA derived from T cells, B-cell-depleted T cells, or PBMCs.

V loses 6 bases at its end and J loses 6 bases; junction bases beyond the gene matches: 7. CDR1 and CDR2, looked up from the germline V gene, are SGHRS and YFSETQ. The CDR3 goes from the cysteine to the phenylalanine over 13 residues. Of all the DNA, just the CDR3 is kept, 39 bases in frame from base 1. What the work shows at the level of the full study, not this receptor alone: Clinical and demographic metadata were provided uncurated, with the amount varying by source and participant.

The immunoSEQ Assay, a bias-controlled multiplex PCR, was used to amplify TCRbeta CDR3 regions from genomic DNA. On the study's bioinformatics: Nucleated cell counts per sample were estimated from amplification of reference gene primers within the assay. To quantify the absolute abundance of each unique TCRbeta CDR3 rearrangement, sequence reads were collapsed and filtered. Productive Simpson clonality was computed per sample as the square root of Simpson's diversity index over productive rearrangements. Imported from immuneACCESS, the table was reduced by TCRdb to in-frame sequences with V and J called. These copies leave out some clones; in studies compared against another copy, an unresolved V gene accounts for under half, and the cause of the remainder is not known. That table gives V, J and clone size, and the DNA gave D and trimming. The sample data list some 40,000 clones, and about four fifths of these were observed just once. The ten biggest clones cover 13% to 15% of the sample.

The TCR was taken from a man aged 45-65 years with active or convalescent COVID-19. The sequenced material came from peripheral blood. The rearranged segments are TRBV5-1 and TRBJ2-7, with 9 central nucleotides matching TRBD1. The CDR3 corresponds to CASTSGQGAEQYF. At the DNA level, the sequence is TGCGCCAGCACTTCGGGACAGGGTGCCGAGCAGTACTTC.